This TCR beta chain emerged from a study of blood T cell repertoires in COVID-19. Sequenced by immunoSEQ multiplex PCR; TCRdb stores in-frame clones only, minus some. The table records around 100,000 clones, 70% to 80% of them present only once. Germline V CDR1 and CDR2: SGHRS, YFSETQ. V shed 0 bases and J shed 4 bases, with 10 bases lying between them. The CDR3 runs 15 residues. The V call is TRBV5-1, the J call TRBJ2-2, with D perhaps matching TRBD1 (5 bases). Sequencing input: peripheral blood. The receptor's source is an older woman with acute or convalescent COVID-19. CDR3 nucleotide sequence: TGCGCCAGCAGCTTGGTTTCAGGGATCACCGGGGAGCTGTTTTTT. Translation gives CASSLVSGITGELFF.